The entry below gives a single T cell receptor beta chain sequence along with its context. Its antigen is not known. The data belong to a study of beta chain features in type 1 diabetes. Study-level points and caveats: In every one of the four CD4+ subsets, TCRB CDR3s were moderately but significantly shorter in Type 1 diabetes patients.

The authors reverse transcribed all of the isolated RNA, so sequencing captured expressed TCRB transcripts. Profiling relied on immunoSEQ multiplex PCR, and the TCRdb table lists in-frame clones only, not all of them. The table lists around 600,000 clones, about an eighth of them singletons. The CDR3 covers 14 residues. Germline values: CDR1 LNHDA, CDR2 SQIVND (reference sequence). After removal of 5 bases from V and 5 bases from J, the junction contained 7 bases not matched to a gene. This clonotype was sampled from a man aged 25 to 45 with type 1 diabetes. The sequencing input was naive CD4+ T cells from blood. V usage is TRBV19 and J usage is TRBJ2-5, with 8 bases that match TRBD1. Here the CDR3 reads CASSPLTGAETQYF. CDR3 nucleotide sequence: TGTGCCAGTAGTCCGCTGACAGGGGCCGAGACCCAGTACTTC.